This T cell receptor delta chain was obtained from a study of Vδ1+ human thymocytes. Study findings and constraints: Highly polyclonal TRG and TRD repertoires with Gaussian CDR3 length distributions appeared in thymus. Unexpected Vdelta2 sequences could cause misinterpretation of bulk repertoire data.

A few counts support this clone. The antigen is undetermined. This sample also contains other DNA sequences that code for the same CDR3. Trimming removed 1 base from V and 0 bases from J, with 27 bases in between. The CDR3 spans 21 residues. Germline assignment: CDR1 TSWWSYY and CDR2 QGS. RNA was extracted from the cells and then reverse transcribed. Multiplex PCR used pooled V-gene forward primers and a constant-region reverse primer to amplify CDR3s. TCRdb reprocessed the multiplex PCR reads through CATT. Of about 20,000 delta-chain clones listed, around 7.4% are singletons. The chain links TRDV1 to TRDJ1; TRDD2 might be the D (6 bases). The sequence derives from a child under three years old who had congenital heart surgery. The sample consisted of Vdelta1+ gamma-delta thymocytes from the thymus. The subset is: FACS-sorted CD3+ TCRalphabeta- TCRVdelta1+ TCRVdelta2- thymocytes. The CDR3 coding sequence is TGTGCTCTTGGGGAACCCCGTCAGGACTCCTACCGTACCCAGTACACCGATAAACTCATCTTT. Translating it yields CALGEPRQDSYRTQYTDKLIF.